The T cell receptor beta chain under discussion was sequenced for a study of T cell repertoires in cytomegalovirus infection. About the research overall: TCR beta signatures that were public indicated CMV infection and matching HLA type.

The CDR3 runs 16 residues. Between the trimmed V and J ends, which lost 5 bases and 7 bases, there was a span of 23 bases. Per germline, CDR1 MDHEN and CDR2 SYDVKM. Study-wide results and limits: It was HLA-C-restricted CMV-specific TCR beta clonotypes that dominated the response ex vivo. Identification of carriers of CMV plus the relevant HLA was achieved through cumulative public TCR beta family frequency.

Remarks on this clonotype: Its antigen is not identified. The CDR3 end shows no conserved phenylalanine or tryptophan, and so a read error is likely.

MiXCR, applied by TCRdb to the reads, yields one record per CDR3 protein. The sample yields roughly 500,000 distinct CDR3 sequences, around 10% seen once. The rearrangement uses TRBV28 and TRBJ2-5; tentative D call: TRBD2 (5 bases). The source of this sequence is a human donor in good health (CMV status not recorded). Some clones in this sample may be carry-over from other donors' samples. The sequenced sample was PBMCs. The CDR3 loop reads CASSIPLPGGDWTQYI. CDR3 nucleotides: TGTGCCAGCAGTATTCCCCTCCCAGGAGGCGACTGGACCCAGTACATC.